These T cell receptor beta chains were read from a single sample in a study of regulatory T cells in long-lasting Graves disease. TCRdb analysed the multiplex PCR reads with MiXCR anew, one entry per CDR3 protein. In the table there are 500,000 or so distinct CDR3 sequences, 15% to 20% of which are singletons. These data were also filed under a second study, of T cells in Graves' hyperthyroidism and ophthalmopathy.

The sample consisted of peripheral blood mononuclear cells (PBMCs), taken at new diagnosis, from a patient treated with antithyroid drugs. Receptors originate from a woman aged 35 to 59 with Graves disease. The conserved cysteine and the conserved F or W are not part of the CDR3 here. The order of the fields is V gene, CDR3 length, J gene, CDR3 protein.

TRBV7-9	13	TRBJ1-3	ASSPRDRNKNTIY
TRBV28	19	TRBJ2-1	ASSPQGGRRAGPNSYNEQF
TRBV6-2/TRBV6-3	13	TRBJ1-1	ASSETWVVGTEAF
TRBV7-9	13	TRBJ1-6	ASGGQATYNSPLH
TRBV5-6	16	TRBJ2-3	ASSDTRNRVPGTDTQY
TRBV20-1	12	TRBJ1-5	SARDGGVAQPQH
TRBV6-1	10	TRBJ1-2	AITGADYGYT
TRBV5-5	14	TRBJ1-5	ASSFEAVAGYQPQH
TRBV11-2	12	TRBJ2-3	ASSSWTETDTQY
TRBV29-1	10	TRBJ1-1	SVEDRSLGAF
TRBV4-1	13	TRBJ2-2	ASRDSGLYTGELF
TRBV5-1	14	TRBJ2-6	ASSRQGTSGANVLT
TRBV11-2	10	TRBJ1-1	ASSFLEGEAF
TRBV13	16	TRBJ2-1	ASSLELGNRDSYNEQF
TRBV30	14	TRBJ2-2	AWSPPASVGTGELF
TRBV10-3	14	TRBJ2-1	AISESPDGIYNEQF
TRBV12-5	15	TRBJ1-2	ASGLPPRQGWLSGYT
TRBV4-1	13	TRBJ2-5	ASSQDDSGQETQY
TRBV29-1	12	TRBJ2-1	SVWLGRKGNEQF
TRBV10-1	11	TRBJ1-1	ASRFRWNTEAF
TRBV7-9	13	TRBJ1-5	ASSLAGTDNQPQH
TRBV6-2/TRBV6-3	12	TRBJ2-7	ASSGGRSTYEQY